Listed here are 7 T cell receptor beta chains from one sample, sequenced in a study of blood T cell repertoires in COVID-19. Only in-frame clones appear in the TCRdb table, and some are missing; sequencing was by immunoSEQ multiplex PCR. This table has around 250,000 clones, around 83% appearing once. Input material: peripheral blood. The receptors originated from a woman aged 40 to 55 who had recovered from COVID-19.

The genes are TRBV2 and TRBJ2-5; TRBD1 aligns across 9 bases. CDR3 length: 14 residues. The V and J ends lost 6 bases and 5 bases, in that order; junction bases with no gene match: 7. The germline gives CDR1 SNHLY, CDR2 FYNNEI. CDR3 sequence (DNA): TGTGCCAGCAGAGTTACAGGGGGCGATGAGACCCAGTACTTC. As protein: CASRVTGGDETQYF.

The J gene is TRBJ1-6, the V gene TRBV7-8; TRBD1 agrees at 10 bases. The CDR3 loop spans 16 amino acids. The trim removed 4 bases at V and 7 bases at J, leaving 7 bases unmatched. The germline CDR1 and CDR2 sequences are SGHVS and FQNEAQ. As DNA, the CDR3 is TGTGCCAGCAGCTCCCGGGACAGGGGCCCAAATTCACCCCTCCACTTT. Translation: CASSSRDRGPNSPLHF.

V is TRBV5-1 and J is TRBJ1-3, with TRBD1 matching over 8 bases. The CDR3 runs 17 residues. V was pared by 3 bases and J by 1 base, with 9 bases of the junction left unmatched. Germline values: CDR1 SGHRS, CDR2 YFSETQ. CDR3 coding DNA: TGCGCCAGCAGCTCATTGGACGGGACAGGATCTGGAAACACCATATATTTT. It codes for CASSSLDGTGSGNTIYF. The variable domain in full, completed from reference TRBV5-1 and TRBJ1-3, reads KAGVTQTPRYLIKTRGQQVTLSCSPISGHRSVSWYQQTPGQGLQFLFEYFSETQRNKGNFPGRFSGRQFSNSRSEMNVSTLELGDSALYLCASSSLDGTGSGNTIYFGEGSWLTVV.

Points on this clone: Other DNA sequences in this specimen translate into the identical CDR3. CDR3: CASSEAGGYGYTF. The CDR3 region has the DNA TGTGCCAGCAGTGAAGCGGGGGGTTATGGCTACACCTTC. The chain uses TRBV6-1 and TRBJ1-2, with D maybe TRBD1 (5 bases). CDR3 length equals 13 residues. Trimming removed 0 bases from V and 5 bases from J, with 7 bases in between. The germline CDR1 and CDR2 sequences are MNHNS and SASEGT.

The chain carries TRBV28 and TRBJ1-5; TRBD1 agrees at 7 bases. CDR1 and CDR2 (germline): MDHEN, SYDVKM. The CDR3 has 16 amino acids. Trimming took 6 bases from V and 0 from J; bases not matched to a gene: 8. The CDR3 DNA reads as TGTGCCAGCAGCCCACAGGGGTTGGGTAGCAATCAGCCCCAGCATTTT. Translated, it gives CASSPQGLGSNQPQHF.

This rearrangement joins TRBV5-4 to TRBJ1-5; 7 bases fit TRBD1. The V segment lost 5 bases and the J segment 0 bases; nucleotides outside the gene matches: 11. Germline V CDR1 and CDR2: SGHNT, YYREEE (reference sequence). The CDR3 extends over 17 amino acids. CDR3 DNA sequence: TGTGCCAGCAGTAACCGACCGGGGACAGATAGCAATCAGCCCCAGCATTTT. Protein: CASSNRPGTDSNQPQHF.

The chain couples TRBV9 to TRBJ2-2; D is unresolved. CDR3 size: 17 residues. Trimming removed 0 bases at V and 4 bases at J, with 16 bases between. Per the germline V gene, CDR1 is SGDLS and CDR2 is YYNGEE. CDR3 coding DNA: TGTGCCAGCAGCGTAGCCACGGGTTATTTCTCCACCGGGGAGCTGTTTTTT. It translates to CASSVATGYFSTGELFF.